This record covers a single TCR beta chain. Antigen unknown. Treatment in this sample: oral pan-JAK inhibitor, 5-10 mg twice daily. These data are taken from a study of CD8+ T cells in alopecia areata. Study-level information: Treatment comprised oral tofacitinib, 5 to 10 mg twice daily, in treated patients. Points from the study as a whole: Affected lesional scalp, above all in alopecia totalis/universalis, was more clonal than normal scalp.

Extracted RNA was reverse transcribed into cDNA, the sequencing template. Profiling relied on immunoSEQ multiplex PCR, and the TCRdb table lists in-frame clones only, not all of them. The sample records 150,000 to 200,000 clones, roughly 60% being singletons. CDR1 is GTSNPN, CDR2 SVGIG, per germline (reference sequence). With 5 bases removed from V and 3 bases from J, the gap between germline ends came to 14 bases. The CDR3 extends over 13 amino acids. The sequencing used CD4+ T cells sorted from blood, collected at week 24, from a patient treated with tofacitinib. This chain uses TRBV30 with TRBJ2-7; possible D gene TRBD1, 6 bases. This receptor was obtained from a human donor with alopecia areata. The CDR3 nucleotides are TGTGCCTGGGGAACCTTACAGGGCTACGAGCAGTACTTC. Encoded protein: CAWGTLQGYEQYF.